Below, 26 T cell receptor beta chains from the same sample are listed, as sequenced in a study of technical replicates of blood from a handful of donors. The table came from immunoSEQ multiplex PCR; TCRdb's copy has only in-frame clones and leaves some out. There are some 89,000 clones in the sample; roughly 95% occur only once, and around 0.33% lies in the top ten. The sequencing input was T cells isolated from PBMCs. These receptors all stem from a human donor in good health.

The V gene is TRBV4-2, the J gene TRBJ1-1, with 7 bases fitting TRBD1. The V and J ends lost 1 base and 2 bases, in that order; junction bases with no gene match: 7. The CDR3 runs to 16 residues. Germline loops: CDR1 LGHNA, CDR2 YNFKEQ. The CDR3: CASSQGQGLGNTEAFF. The CDR3 nucleotides read TGTGCCAGCAGCCAAGGACAGGGATTGGGTAACACTGAAGCTTTCTTT.

V gene TRBV19 combines with J gene TRBJ2-1, with D maybe TRBD1 (6 bases). Germline lookup yields CDR1 LNHDA and CDR2 SQIVND (reference sequence). The CDR3 has 15 residues. Trimming cost V 1 base and J 4 bases, with 11 bases left between them. CDR3: CASSIGRTVYNEQFF. The CDR3 region has the DNA TGTGCCAGTAGTATAGGTCGGACAGTGTACAATGAGCAGTTCTTC.

The rearrangement joins TRBV29-1 to TRBJ2-7; D perhaps matches TRBD2 (5 bases). V was pared by 3 bases and J by 7 bases, with 16 bases between. The CDR3 runs 13 residues. From germline, CDR1 is SQVTM and CDR2 ANQGSEA. CDR3 loop: CSVEIGAEEEQYF. CDR3 DNA: TGCAGCGTTGAGATCGGAGCGGAGGAAGAGCAGTACTTC.

In this sample, this clone turned up once. The genes are TRBV11-3 and TRBJ2-7, with D maybe TRBD2 (6 bases). This CDR3 is built from 16 residues. Germline lookup yields CDR1 SGHNT and CDR2 YENEEA. V was shortened by 2 bases and J by 0 bases, with 14 bases between the two germline ends. The CDR3 protein is CASSLPEGLISYEQYF. CDR3 in DNA: TGTGCCAGCAGCTTACCTGAGGGACTCATCTCCTACGAGCAGTACTTC.

This clone appeared once. The rearrangement joins TRBV11-3 to TRBJ2-1, with D tentatively TRBD2 (5 bases). Per germline, CDR1 SGHNT and CDR2 YENEEA. CDR3 length: 12 amino acids. Trimming removed 0 bases from V and 12 bases from J, with 9 bases in between. This CDR3 reads CASSLDWERQFF. The CDR3 nucleotides read TGTGCCAGCAGCTTAGATTGGGAGCGGCAGTTCTTC.

The chain is built from TRBV10-3 and TRBJ2-5; 7 nucleotides align to TRBD1. V dropped 6 bases and J dropped 6; count of bases not matched to a gene: 7. The germline V gene encodes CDR1 ENHRY and CDR2 SYGVKD. There are 13 residues in the CDR3. This CDR3 is CAIREQGRQTQYF. DNA of the CDR3: TGTGCCATCAGGGAACAGGGGCGGCAGACCCAGTACTTC.

This chain uses TRBV6-9 with TRBJ2-7; TRBD2 matches 9 bases. The CDR3 runs to 14 residues. Germline CDR1 is MNHGY and CDR2 is SVAAGI. With 8 bases clipped from V and 2 bases from J, the junction kept 7 bases outside the gene matches. CDR3 coding DNA: TGTGCCAGCCGGGGGCGGGAGGGCGCCTACGAGCAGTACTTC. It specifies CASRGREGAYEQYF.

The genes are TRBV4-2 and TRBJ2-1; a weak D match, TRBD2 (5 bases). Looked up from germline, CDR1 is LGHNA and CDR2 is YNFKEQ. The CDR3 contains 14 residues. Trimming pared 0 bases from V and 5 bases from J, leaving 8 bases between. CDR3 in amino acids: CASSQDRGDNEQFF. The CDR3 DNA sequence: TGTGCCAGCAGCCAAGATCGGGGAGACAATGAGCAGTTCTTC.

CDR3: CASSLGPRGPSVQGNTIYF. Here the CDR3 DNA reads TGTGCCAGCAGCTTGGGGCCGAGGGGGCCCAGCGTCCAAGGAAACACCATATATTTT. The rearrangement joins TRBV5-5 to TRBJ1-3; 7 bases are shared with TRBD1. V shed 0 bases and J 4 bases; nucleotides not matched to a gene: 16. Germline loops: CDR1 SGHKS, CDR2 YYEKEE (reference sequence). CDR3 length: 19 amino acids.

This chain joins TRBV30 and TRBJ2-5, with D possibly being TRBD2 (5 bases). CDR1 GTSNPN and CDR2 SVGIG come from the germline V gene (reference sequence). There are 12 residues in the CDR3. The V and J ends lost 0 bases and 5 bases respectively, with 7 bases between them. CDR3 region: CAWSVVAETQYF. The CDR3 DNA is TGTGCCTGGAGTGTAGTAGCGGAGACCCAGTACTTC.

The chain carries TRBV27 and TRBJ2-7; the D is unclear. From germline, CDR1 is MNHEY and CDR2 SMNVEV (reference sequence). V shed 3 bases and J shed 3 bases, with 9 bases lying between them. There are 13 residues in the CDR3. Written as DNA, the CDR3 is TGTGCCAGCAGTTTTGCAACGGGCTACGAGCAGTACTTC. Amino acid sequence: CASSFATGYEQYF.

The gene calls are TRBV14 and TRBJ1-1, with a tentative D call TRBD1 (6 bases). The V end lost 0 bases, the J end lost 8 bases, and 10 bases lay between the germline ends. Germline CDR1 and CDR2: SGHDN and FVKESK. The CDR3 has 13 amino acids. In nucleotides, the CDR3 is TGTGCCAGCAGCCAAGAGTTAGGACAGGAAGCTTTCTTT. This gives the protein CASSQELGQEAFF.

This chain uses TRBV21-1 with TRBJ2-7; the DNA was not used to check the table's D call, TRBD1. TRBV21-1 is a listed pseudogene. This CDR3 region has 14 residues. This CDR3 reads CASSTDGQYYEQYF. DNA for the CDR3: TGTGCCAGCAGCACGGACGGACAGTACTACGAGCAGTACTTC.

The J gene is TRBJ2-1, the V gene TRBV14, with TRBD2 identical over 12 bases. This CDR3 has 15 amino acids. Germline CDR1 reads SGHDN; CDR2 reads FVKESK. Unmatched junction bases numbered 4, after V lost 4 bases and J lost 6 bases. This CDR3 reads CASSRRLAGVNEQFF. The DNA of the CDR3 is TGTGCCAGCAGCCGCCGACTAGCGGGAGTCAATGAGCAGTTCTTC.

The chain joins TRBV4-2 to TRBJ2-3, with D possibly being TRBD2 (6 bases). The V end lost 1 base, the J end lost 1 base, and 12 bases lay between the germline ends. Germline V lookup: CDR1 LGHNA, CDR2 YNFKEQ. The CDR3 sequence is 16 residues long. The CDR3 DNA follows: TGTGCCAGCAGCCAAGGGGATAGCGGACGCACAGATACGCAGTATTTT. This sequence encodes CASSQGDSGRTDTQYF.

J is TRBJ2-7 and V is TRBV7-8; the D is unclear. The CDR3 consists of 16 residues. The V gene's germline CDR1 is SGHVS and CDR2 FQNEAQ. V lost 1 base and J 4 bases, leaving 17 bases between the germline ends. The CDR3 protein is CASSLDRVSFSYEQYF. The CDR3 nucleotides read TGTGCCAGCAGCTTAGATCGGGTTTCTTTCAGTTACGAGCAGTACTTC.

The chain has TRBV28 and TRBJ2-5; D possibly corresponds to TRBD2 (6 bases). Germline V gives CDR1 MDHEN, CDR2 SYDVKM. The CDR3 contains 15 residues. The V gene lost 3 bases and the J gene lost 7 bases, with 18 bases spanning the gap. The CDR3 is CASSFGRDPGRTQYF. CDR3 bases: TGTGCCAGCAGTTTCGGGCGCGACCCCGGGAGGACCCAGTACTTC.

The chain uses TRBV29-1 and TRBJ1-4; D is possibly TRBD1 (6 bases). CDR3 length: 15 amino acids. Germline-derived CDR1 and CDR2 are SQVTM and ANQGSEA. The V end was cut by 4 bases, the J end by 0 bases, with 12 bases between. The CDR3 sequence: CSVARTVATNEKLFF. The CDR3 DNA follows: TGCAGCGTTGCAAGGACAGTTGCAACTAATGAAAAACTGTTTTTT.

This clone has just one count. V is TRBV5-1 and J is TRBJ1-5, with D uncertain. Germline V gene data show CDR1 as SGHRS and CDR2 as YFSETQ. The CDR3 has 14 amino acids. Trimming took off 3 bases at V and 4 bases at J, with 11 bases between the two ends. The CDR3 DNA reads as TGCGCCAGCAGCTCTGGACTGATGAATCAGCCCCAGCATTTT. As protein: CASSSGLMNQPQHF.

This chain joins TRBV7-2 and TRBJ2-3; TRBD1 aligns across 9 bases. Trimming removed 3 bases from V and 6 bases from J; junction bases left unmatched: 10. This CDR3 comprises 16 residues. Looked up from germline, CDR1 is SGHTA and CDR2 is FQGNSA. The CDR3 DNA sequence: TGTGCCAGCAGCTTGCTAGGACAGGGGACAGCTGATACGCAGTATTTT. This gives the protein CASSLLGQGTADTQYF.

This chain joins TRBV19 and TRBJ2-2; possibly TRBD2 for D (7 bases). Trimming removed 2 bases at V and 4 bases at J, with 20 bases between. The germline V gene encodes CDR1 LNHDA and CDR2 SQIVND (reference sequence). The CDR3 has 18 residues. This CDR3 reads CASSITLVSGGLTGELFF. The CDR3, as DNA: TGTGCCAGTAGTATAACCCTAGTGTCGGGGGGCCTCACCGGGGAGCTGTTTTTT. Full variable domain (remainder filled in from reference TRBV19 and TRBJ2-2): DGGITQSPKYLFRKEGQNVTLSCEQNLNHDAMYWYRQDPGQGLRLIYYSQIVNDFQKGDIAEGYSVSREKKESFPLTVTSAQKNPTAFYLCASSITLVSGGLTGELFFGEGSRLTVL.

The rearrangement links TRBV19 to TRBJ1-2; possibly TRBD1 for D (5 bases). V was trimmed by 5 bases and J by 5 bases, leaving 15 bases between them. CDR1 and CDR2 from the germline V gene are LNHDA and SQIVND (reference sequence). The CDR3 runs 14 residues. This CDR3 is CASSPDPSGYGYTF. CDR3 sequence (DNA): TGTGCCAGTAGTCCAGACCCCTCAGGGTATGGCTACACCTTC.

This chain joins TRBV7-2 and TRBJ2-2; 10 bases agree with TRBD2. V shed 1 base, J shed 1 base, and the junction held 0 bases outside the gene matches. The CDR3 runs to 16 residues. Per germline, CDR1 SGHTA and CDR2 FQGNSA. For the CDR3, the DNA is TGTGCCAGCAGCTTAGTAGCGGGAGGGAACACCGGGGAGCTGTTTTTT. Protein: CASSLVAGGNTGELFF.

V is TRBV7-9 and J is TRBJ2-7; TRBD2 matches at 8 bases. The CDR3 loop spans 15 amino acids. Germline V gene lookup returns CDR1 SEHNR and CDR2 FQNEAQ (reference sequence). V lost 2 bases to trimming and J lost 0 bases; unmatched junction nucleotides: 3. The CDR3 loop reads CASSLLAGGSYEQYF. CDR3 DNA: TGTGCCAGCAGCTTACTCGCGGGAGGCTCCTACGAGCAGTACTTC. Variable domain in full (rest from reference TRBV7-9 and TRBJ2-7): DTGVSQNPRHKITKRGQNVTFRCDPISEHNRLYWYRQTLGQGPEFLTYFQNEAQLEKSRLLSDRFSAERPKGSFSTLEIQRTEQGDSAMYLCASSLLAGGSYEQYFGPGTRLTVT.

The chain couples TRBV21-1 to TRBJ2-7; TRBD2 was called by the table and not checked on the DNA. TRBV21-1 is flagged as a pseudogene. CDR3 length: 17 residues. CDR3 coding DNA: TGTGCCAGCAGCAAGAGGGCTAGCGGGAGAAGAATACACGAGCAGTACTTC. It is translated as CASSKRASGRRIHEQYF.

The rearrangement uses TRBV27 and TRBJ2-5; 8 positions agree with TRBD2. Unmatched junction bases numbered 10, after V lost 3 bases and J lost 13 bases. The germline CDR1 and CDR2 sequences are MNHEY and SMNVEV (reference sequence). The CDR3 length is 13 residues. The CDR3 is CASSLGTRNVRYF. The DNA for the CDR3 is TGTGCCAGCAGTTTGGGGACTAGGAATGTACGGTACTTC.